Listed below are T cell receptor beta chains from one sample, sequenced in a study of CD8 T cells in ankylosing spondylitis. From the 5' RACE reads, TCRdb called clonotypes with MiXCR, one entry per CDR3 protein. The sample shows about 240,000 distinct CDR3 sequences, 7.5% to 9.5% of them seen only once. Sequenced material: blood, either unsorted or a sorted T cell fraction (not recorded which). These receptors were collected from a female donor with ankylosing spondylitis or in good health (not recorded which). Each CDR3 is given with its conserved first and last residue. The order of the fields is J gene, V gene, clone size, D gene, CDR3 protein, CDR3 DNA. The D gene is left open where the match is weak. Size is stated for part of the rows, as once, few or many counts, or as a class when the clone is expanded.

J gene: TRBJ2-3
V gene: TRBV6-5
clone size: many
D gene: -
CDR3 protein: CASSSPGGKGDTQYF
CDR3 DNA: TGTGCCAGCAGTTCCCCGGGTGGGAAAGGAGATACGCAGTATTTT

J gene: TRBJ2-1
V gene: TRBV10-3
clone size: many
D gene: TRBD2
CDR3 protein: CAISESPGRGKDNEQFF
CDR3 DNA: TGTGCCATCAGTGAGTCTCCGGGGAGGGGAAAGGACAATGAGCAGTTCTTC

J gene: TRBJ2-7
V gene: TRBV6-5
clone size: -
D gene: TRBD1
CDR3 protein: CASSYSTDRSYEQYF
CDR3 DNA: TGTGCCAGCAGTTACTCGACGGACAGGTCCTACGAGCAGTACTTC

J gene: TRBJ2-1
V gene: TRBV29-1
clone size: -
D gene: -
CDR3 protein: CCVDHTIRGNEQFF
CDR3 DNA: TGCTGCGTCGATCACACCATTAGGGGCAATGAGCAGTTCTTC

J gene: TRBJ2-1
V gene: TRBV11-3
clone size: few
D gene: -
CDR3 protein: CASSLGEGESYNEQFF
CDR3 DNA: TGTGCCAGCAGCTTAGGGGAGGGGGAGTCCTACAATGAGCAGTTCTTC

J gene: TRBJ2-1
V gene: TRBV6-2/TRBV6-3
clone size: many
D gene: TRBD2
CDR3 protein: CASSYLAGEPAPNNEQFF
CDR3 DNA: TGTGCCAGCAGTTACCTAGCGGGAGAACCCGCCCCCAACAATGAGCAGTTCTTC

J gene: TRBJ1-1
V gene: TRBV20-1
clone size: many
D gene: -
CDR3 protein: CSASGGAVGNTEAFF
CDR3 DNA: TGCAGTGCTAGTGGGGGGGCAGTGGGGAACACTGAAGCTTTCTTT

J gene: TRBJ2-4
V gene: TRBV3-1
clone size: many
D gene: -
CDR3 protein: CASSGIAKNIQYF
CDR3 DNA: TGTGCCAGCAGCGGGATAGCCAAAAACATTCAGTACTTC

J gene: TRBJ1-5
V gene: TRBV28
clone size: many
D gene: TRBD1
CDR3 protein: CATLQGASQPQHF
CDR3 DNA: TGTGCCACCCTACAGGGGGCCAGTCAGCCCCAGCATTTT

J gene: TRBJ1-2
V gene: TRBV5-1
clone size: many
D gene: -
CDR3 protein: CASTNSYYGYTF
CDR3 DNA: TGCGCCAGCACCAATTCCTACTATGGCTACACCTTC

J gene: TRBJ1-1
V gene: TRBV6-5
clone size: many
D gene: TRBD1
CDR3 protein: CASSYLPGTGRTEAFF
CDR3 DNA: TGTGCCAGCAGCTACCTACCCGGGACAGGGAGGACTGAAGCTTTCTTT

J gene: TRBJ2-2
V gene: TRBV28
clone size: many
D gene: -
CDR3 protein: CASSLGGHPNTGELFF
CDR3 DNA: TGTGCCAGCAGTTTAGGGGGACATCCCAACACCGGGGAGCTGTTTTTT

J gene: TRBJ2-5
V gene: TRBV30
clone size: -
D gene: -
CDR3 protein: CAWSVIRSEETQYF
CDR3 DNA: TGTGCCTGGAGTGTTATCAGGTCGGAAGAGACCCAGTACTTC

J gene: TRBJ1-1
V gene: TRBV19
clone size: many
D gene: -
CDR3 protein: CASSMMRQGIREAFF
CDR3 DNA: TGTGCCAGTAGTATGATGCGGCAGGGGATTAGAGAAGCTTTCTTT

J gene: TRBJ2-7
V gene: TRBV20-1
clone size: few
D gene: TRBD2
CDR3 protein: CSARLADHYEQYF
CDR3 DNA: TGCAGTGCTAGGCTAGCGGATCACTACGAGCAGTACTTC

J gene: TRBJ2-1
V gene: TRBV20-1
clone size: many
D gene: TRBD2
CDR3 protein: CSARGGRYNEQFF
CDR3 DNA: TGCAGTGCGAGAGGCGGGAGGTACAATGAGCAGTTCTTC

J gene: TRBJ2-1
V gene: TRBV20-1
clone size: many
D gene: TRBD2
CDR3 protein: CSAITSGITFEQFF
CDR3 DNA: TGCAGTGCCATAACTAGCGGGATTACGTTTGAGCAGTTCTTC